This T cell receptor beta chain came from a study of PD-1 blockade in classical Hodgkin lymphoma. Study-level findings and limits: Complete responders showed a baseline diversity that resembled the diversity of newly diagnosed patients. Researchers reported that CD4+ TCR diversity, though not CD8+, rose significantly by C4D1.

The CDR3 is 17 residues long. Looked up from germline, CDR1 is SGHNT and CDR2 is YENEEA. J gave up 3 bases and V 5 bases, and 10 bases lay outside the gene matches. As to this clone: Its specificity is not known.

Profiled with immunoSEQ multiplex PCR; TCRdb holds only in-frame clones, not every one. The table lists about 21,000 clones, about two thirds of them singletons. Every patient had relapsed following autologous stem cell transplantation, and cohorts differed in brentuximab vedotin exposure. This receptor was obtained from a human donor with classical Hodgkin lymphoma. Sequencing used peripheral blood mononuclear cells (PBMCs), obtained at baseline. The chain is built from TRBV11-3 and TRBJ2-2, with 9 bases lining up with TRBD2. DNA for the CDR3: TGTGCCAGCAGCCGAGGGACTAGCAGGAGGGACACCGGGGAGCTGTTTTTT. The encoded protein is CASSRGTSRRDTGELFF.